This TCR beta chain emerged from a study of cytomegalovirus exposure and HLA in healthy donors. The method was immunoSEQ multiplex PCR; TCRdb's version includes in-frame clones alone and lacks a portion of them. The profile shows fewer than 55,000 clones, around 94% of them singletons. Study findings and constraints: The study recorded over 150 TCR beta chains that were cytomegalovirus-associated.

With respect to this clone: Its cognate antigen is unknown.

Deletions cut 0 bases from V and 6 bases from J, with 16 bases between. This CDR3 region has 16 residues. Per germline, CDR1 SGHRS and CDR2 YFSETQ. J is TRBJ2-1 and V is TRBV5-1; tentatively, D is TRBD2 (6 bases). Input material: PBMCs. The TCR originated in a man younger than 35 in good health and CMV-seronegative. The DNA for the CDR3 is TGCGCCAGCAGCTTGGAGGAAATCCGCGGGATCAATGAGCAGTTCTTC. It specifies CASSLEEIRGINEQFF. The complete variable domain, with remaining parts taken from reference TRBV5-1 and TRBJ2-1, reads KAGVTQTPRYLIKTRGQQVTLSCSPISGHRSVSWYQQTPGQGLQFLFEYFSETQRNKGNFPGRFSGRQFSNSRSEMNVSTLELGDSALYLCASSLEEIRGINEQFFGPGTRLTVL.